This T cell receptor beta chain appears in the sequencing data of a study of blood T cell repertoires in COVID-19. Germline V gene lookup returns CDR1 SGHRS and CDR2 YFSETQ. J was trimmed by 3 bases and V by 3 bases; bases with no gene match: 10. The CDR3 covers 17 residues. This clone was found a few times. Sequencing used immunoSEQ multiplex PCR; TCRdb keeps in-frame clones, though not all of them. In the table there are around 150,000 clones, around 81% of which are singletons. The sequenced sample consisted of peripheral blood. This chain uses TRBV5-1 with TRBJ1-4; the match to TRBD1 covers 8 bases. The clonotype was recovered from a man between 60 and 70 years old with active or convalescent COVID-19. DNA for the CDR3: TGCGCCAGCAGCTCGAACCGATTGACAGGGGCTAATGAAAAACTGTTTTTT. Translated, it gives CASSSNRLTGANEKLFF.